This record looks at one T cell receptor beta chain sequence and its context. The data derive from a study of T-cell memory formation after mild COVID-19. Each CDR3 protein is one row after TCRdb ran MiXCR on the 5' RACE reads. The repertoire consists of 560,000 or so distinct CDR3 sequences, with 17% occurring once and the leading ten covering roughly 8.2%. The J segment lost 4 bases and the V segment lost 3 bases, leaving 11 bases of the junction unmatched. The germline gives CDR1 MNHEY, CDR2 SVGAGI. This CDR3 spans 17 amino acids. The V call is TRBV6-5, the J call TRBJ2-2; 7 nucleotides agree with TRBD2. This TCR derives from an adult woman who had mild COVID-19 (a few samples of this study predate the infection). Cell type and time point are not known. Sample: PBMCs or a T cell subset sorted from them (not recorded which). The CDR3 DNA reads TGTGCCAGCAGTTATAGGGTGGCAGGGACTACCACCGGGGAGCTGTTTTTT. Protein: CASSYRVAGTTTGELFF.